This TCR beta chain was recovered during a study of blood T cells in healthy people across ages. Details on this clonotype: One base away lies a much larger clone, so this may be a sequencing read error.

A J-beta primer mix and a sample-barcoded 5' primer were used in a second PCR of about 7 to 12 cycles. TCRdb re-called the 5' RACE reads through MiXCR, storing one row per CDR3 protein. The sample holds some 1.6 million distinct CDR3 sequences, roughly 30% seen once. V was clipped by 10 bases and J by 0 bases; unmatched bases: 17. This CDR3 has 18 residues. CDR1 and CDR2 from the germline V gene are MNHEY and SVGEGT. The sequence was collected from a woman aged 30 to 39 in good health. The J gene is TRBJ2-1, the V gene TRBV6-2 or TRBV6-3; TRBD2 matches at 8 bases. Sequencing used blood. The CDR3 loop reads CATSPAGEVIGSYNEQFF. CDR3 nucleotides: TGTGCCACCTCACCAGCGGGAGAAGTCATTGGCTCCTACAATGAGCAGTTCTTC.